These 13 T cell receptor beta chains originate from one sample sequenced in a study of blood T cell repertoires in COVID-19. Using immunoSEQ multiplex PCR, the repertoire was profiled, and TCRdb retains in-frame clones only, with some absent. The repertoire holds about 150,000 clones, with around 79% as singletons. Source material: peripheral blood. The receptors here all came from a woman between 65 and 79 years old with COVID-19, enrolled during active disease.

This chain uses TRBV5-4 with TRBJ2-5, with a possible D match to TRBD1 (6 bases). This CDR3 region has 16 residues. The germline V gene has CDR1 SGHNT and CDR2 YYREEE (reference sequence). V was shortened by 4 bases and J by 2 bases, with 18 bases between the two germline ends. CDR3 amino acids: CASSQPGRGKQETQYF. The CDR3 coding sequence is TGTGCCAGCAGCCAACCGGGCAGGGGAAAACAAGAGACCCAGTACTTC.

The chain is built from TRBV5-5 and TRBJ2-7; maybe TRBD2 (7 bases). Trimming left V 2 bases short and J 2 bases short, with 14 bases between. Germline V gene lookup returns CDR1 SGHKS and CDR2 YYEKEE (reference sequence). This CDR3 region has 15 residues. The CDR3 DNA reads TGTGCCAGCAGCTTAGGGGGGAGCGGGGCCTACGAGCAGTACTTC. Its translation: CASSLGGSGAYEQYF.

This chain connects TRBV6-1 to TRBJ2-7; 9 positions match TRBD1. The V gene's germline CDR1 is MNHNS and CDR2 SASEGT. V shed 3 bases and J 6 bases; nucleotides not matched to a gene: 9. The CDR3 is made up of 15 amino acids. The chain's CDR3 is CASSDGGQGFREQYF. CDR3 bases: TGTGCCAGCAGTGATGGGGGACAGGGATTTCGCGAGCAGTACTTC.

The chain joins TRBV5-4 to TRBJ2-5; the D gene is possibly TRBD2 (6 bases). Trimming stripped 4 bases from V and 2 bases from J, with 9 bases between. The germline V gene has CDR1 SGHNT and CDR2 YYREEE (reference sequence). The CDR3 runs to 13 residues. The CDR3 DNA is TGTGCCAGCAGCCTTGGGACTCAAGAGACCCAGTACTTC. This gives the protein CASSLGTQETQYF.

The gene calls are TRBV12-3 or TRBV12-4 and TRBJ1-1, with D uncertain. Deletions cut 5 bases from V and 1 base from J, with 2 bases between. This CDR3 spans 11 amino acids. CDR3 in DNA: TGTGCCAGCAGTCAGAACACTGAAGCTTTCTTT. Translating gives CASSQNTEAFF.

This chain connects TRBV7-9 to TRBJ1-1; D is uncertain. The CDR3 consists of 12 residues. Germline V gene lookup returns CDR1 SEHNR and CDR2 FQNEAQ (reference sequence). CDR3 protein: CAYPGMNTEAFF. Written as DNA, the CDR3 is TGTGCTTACCCCGGGATGAACACTGAAGCTTTCTTT. The complete variable domain, with remaining parts taken from reference TRBV7-9 and TRBJ1-1, reads DTGVSQNPRHKITKRGQNVTFRCDPISEHNRLYWYRQTLGQGPEFLTYFQNEAQLEKSRLLSDRFSAERPKGSFSTLEIQRTEQGDSAMYLCAYPGMNTEAFFGQGTRLTVV.

The CDR3 nucleotides are TGTGCCAGTCAAAAGGGAGCACCCTACGAGCAGTACTTC. It specifies CASQKGAPYEQYF. V usage is TRBV19 and J usage is TRBJ2-7; D is perhaps TRBD2 (5 bases). The V end was cut by 8 bases, the J end by 2 bases, with 13 bases between. In germline, CDR1 is LNHDA, CDR2 SQIVND (reference sequence). The CDR3 has 13 amino acids.

The CDR3 loop is CASSLEGTSSRETQYF. CDR3 nucleotide sequence: TGTGCCAGCAGCTTAGAGGGGACTAGCTCACGGGAGACCCAGTACTTC. J is TRBJ2-5 and V is TRBV7-2, with TRBD2 matching over 9 bases. In germline, CDR1 is SGHTA, CDR2 FQGNSA. The CDR3 runs to 16 residues. The V gene end was trimmed by 1 base and the J gene end by 5 bases; junction bases not matched to a gene: 8.

The chain links TRBV5-6 to TRBJ2-4; a weak D match, TRBD2 (5 bases). This CDR3 spans 13 amino acids. Germline lookup yields CDR1 SGHDT and CDR2 YYEEEE. Trimming removed 3 bases at V and 6 bases at J, with 10 bases between. The CDR3 sequence: CASSWGGRNIQYF. The DNA of the CDR3 is TGTGCCAGCAGCTGGGGTGGGAGAAACATTCAGTACTTC.

This clone was picked up many times. The genes are TRBV4-1 and TRBJ2-7; D gene unclear. The CDR3 loop spans 15 amino acids. Trimming took off 3 bases at V and 3 bases at J, with 15 bases between the two ends. The V gene's germline CDR1 is MGHRA and CDR2 YSYEKL. The CDR3 here is CASSQLFQNNYEQYF. In DNA form, the CDR3 reads TGCGCCAGCAGCCAGTTATTCCAAAACAACTACGAGCAGTACTTC.

The chain has TRBV5-4 and TRBJ2-4, with D perhaps TRBD2 (5 bases). Trimming removed 0 bases at V and 8 bases at J, with 15 bases between. The CDR3 covers 15 residues. Germline CDR1 reads SGHNT; CDR2 reads YYREEE (reference sequence). CDR3 in amino acids: CASSLGGFRRDIQYF. DNA for the CDR3: TGTGCCAGCAGCTTGGGAGGGTTTAGAAGGGACATTCAGTACTTC. Full variable domain (remainder filled in from reference TRBV5-4 and TRBJ2-4): ETGVTQSPTHLIKTRGQQVTLRCSSQSGHNTVSWYQQALGQGPQFIFQYYREEENGRGNFPPRFSGLQFPNYSSELNVNALELDDSALYLCASSLGGFRRDIQYFGAGTRLSVL.

This clone was seen just once. V and J are TRBV21-1 and TRBJ2-5; no DNA check was done on the table's D call, TRBD1. TRBV21-1 is recorded as a pseudogene. The CDR3 covers 18 residues. In nucleotides, the CDR3 is TGTGCCAGCAGCAAAGTCTGCGGAGTAGGGACAGGGGGAGAGACCCAGTACTTC. This translates into CASSKVCGVGTGGETQYF.

This clone was observed a few times. The J gene is TRBJ1-2, the V gene TRBV20-1; D may be TRBD1 (6 bases). The germline V gene encodes CDR1 DFQATT and CDR2 SNEGSKA (reference sequence). Trimming pared 3 bases from V and 8 bases from J, leaving 19 bases between. This CDR3 region has 14 residues. The CDR3 bases are TGCAGTGCTAGTCTTGGCGGGGGGCTGAGGGGCTACACCTTC. Protein sequence: CSASLGGGLRGYTF.